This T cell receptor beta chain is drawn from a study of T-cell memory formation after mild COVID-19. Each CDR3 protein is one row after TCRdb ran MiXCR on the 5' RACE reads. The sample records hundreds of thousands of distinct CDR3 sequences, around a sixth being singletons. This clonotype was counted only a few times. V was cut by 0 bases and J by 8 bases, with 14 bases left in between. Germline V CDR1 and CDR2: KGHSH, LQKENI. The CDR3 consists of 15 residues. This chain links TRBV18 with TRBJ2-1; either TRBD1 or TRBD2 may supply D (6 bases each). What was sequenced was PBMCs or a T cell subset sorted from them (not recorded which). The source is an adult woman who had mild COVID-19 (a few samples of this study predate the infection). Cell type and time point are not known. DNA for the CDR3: TGTGCCAGCTCACCACCTGCGTCGGGGGCCGATGAGCAGTTCTTC. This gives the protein CASSPPASGADEQFF.